Each of the 24 T cell receptor beta chains below was sequenced from the same sample in a study of shared clonotypes between healthy human individuals. TCRdb keeps only in-frame clones here, not all; method: immunoSEQ multiplex PCR. The sample consists of over a million clones, approximately 76% of them appearing once. The sample comprised memory CD4+ T cells sorted from blood. Subset meaning: CD45RA-negative fraction. The receptors come from a man aged 18-30 years in good health.

The rearrangement uses TRBV29-1 and TRBJ2-7; 9 bases align to TRBD1. V shed 5 bases, J shed 1 base, and the junction held 9 bases outside the gene matches. The germline V gene encodes CDR1 SQVTM and CDR2 ANQGSEA. This CDR3 has 15 amino acids. CDR3 residues: CSVRPGTGTSYEQYF. CDR3 bases: TGCAGCGTTAGACCCGGGACAGGGACATCCTACGAGCAGTACTTC.

The chain is built from TRBV2 and TRBJ2-2; maybe TRBD2 (5 bases). The length of the CDR3 is 14 residues. In germline, CDR1 is SNHLY, CDR2 FYNNEI. V was trimmed by 8 bases and J by 6 bases, leaving 16 bases between them. The CDR3 reads CASWLGGGAGELFF. The CDR3 DNA is TGTGCCAGCTGGCTAGGTGGAGGCGCCGGGGAGCTGTTTTTT.

J is TRBJ2-1 and V is TRBV19, with TRBD1 identical over 7 bases. V shed 10 bases and J 8 bases; nucleotides not matched to a gene: 5. The germline CDR1 and CDR2 sequences are LNHDA and SQIVND (reference sequence). This CDR3 is built from 11 residues. CDR3 sequence reads: CATKGGYEQFF. CDR3 in DNA: TGTGCCACGAAAGGGGGCTATGAGCAGTTCTTC.

The rearrangement links TRBV30 to TRBJ2-1, with D possibly being TRBD1 or TRBD2 (6 bases each). The CDR3 is 14 amino acids. Per the germline V gene, CDR1 is GTSNPN and CDR2 is SVGIG (reference sequence). V was trimmed by 7 bases and J by 4 bases, leaving 17 bases between them. DNA of the CDR3: TGTGCCTCGCAGACAGGTGGGACTTACAATGAGCAGTTCTTC. Translated, it gives CASQTGGTYNEQFF.

V and J are TRBV5-8 and TRBJ2-2; D call uncertain. Germline CDR1 reads SGHTS; CDR2 reads YDEGEE. Trimming removed 4 bases at V and 1 base at J, with 8 bases between. This CDR3 has 14 amino acids. DNA for the CDR3: TGTGCCAGCAGCCCTGACCTGAACACCGGGGAGCTGTTTTTT. Protein: CASSPDLNTGELFF.

The rearrangement uses TRBV27 and TRBJ2-2, with 8 bases matching TRBD2. With 8 bases clipped from V and 5 bases from J, the junction kept 13 bases outside the gene matches. The germline V gene has CDR1 MNHEY and CDR2 SMNVEV (reference sequence). The CDR3 is 16 residues long. The CDR3 reads CASLDGGAIGTGELFF. CDR3 nucleotides: TGTGCCAGCCTAGACGGGGGGGCCATCGGAACCGGGGAGCTGTTTTTT.

J is TRBJ2-5 and V is TRBV5-1; 13 bases agree with TRBD2. The V and J ends lost 4 bases and 3 bases, in that order; junction bases with no gene match: 18. The CDR3 loop spans 20 amino acids. From germline, CDR1 is SGHRS and CDR2 YFSETQ. CDR3 nucleotides: TGCGCCAGCAGCCCCTCCTATACTAGCGGGGGGGTCTCCTTAAAAGAGACCCAGTACTTC. This encodes CASSPSYTSGGVSLKETQYF. Full variable domain (outside the CDR3, taken from reference TRBV5-1 and TRBJ2-5): KAGVTQTPRYLIKTRGQQVTLSCSPISGHRSVSWYQQTPGQGLQFLFEYFSETQRNKGNFPGRFSGRQFSNSRSEMNVSTLELGDSALYLCASSPSYTSGGVSLKETQYFGPGTRLLVL.

The chain combines TRBV6-1 with TRBJ1-1, with D perhaps TRBD1 (6 bases). Per germline, CDR1 MNHNS and CDR2 SASEGT. Trimming cost V 7 bases and J 1 base, with 16 bases left between them. The CDR3 spans 15 residues. This CDR3 is CASKVGTPANTEAFF. CDR3 in DNA: TGTGCCAGCAAAGTCGGGACACCAGCGAACACTGAAGCTTTCTTT.

This clone was seen only a few times. The V call is TRBV7-3, the J call TRBJ2-3; D is uncertain. The V gene's germline CDR1 is SGHTA and CDR2 FQGTGA. The CDR3 runs to 15 residues. Trimming took off 3 bases at V and 6 bases at J, with 16 bases between the two ends. For the CDR3, the DNA is TGTGCCAGCAGCTTTTACGGGTTGAGCGAGGATACGCAGTATTTT. Protein: CASSFYGLSEDTQYF.

V and J are TRBV5-1 and TRBJ2-5; D unclear. Trimming removed 6 bases at V and 2 bases at J, with 14 bases between. Germline V CDR1 and CDR2: SGHRS, YFSETQ. The CDR3 length is 14 residues. Here the CDR3 DNA reads TGCGCCAGCACCCCCCCCGGGCCTCAAGAGACCCAGTACTTC. Translated, it gives CASTPPGPQETQYF.

V usage is TRBV12-5 and J usage is TRBJ2-3; 12 bases line up with TRBD2. The CDR3 length is 16 residues. Germline V gene lookup returns CDR1 LGHNT and CDR2 FRNRAP. V trimming: 1 base; J trimming: 9 bases; junction bases outside the gene matches: 8. The CDR3: CASGLGTSGAGGTQYF. As DNA, the CDR3 is TGTGCTAGTGGTTTGGGGACTAGCGGGGCCGGAGGGACGCAGTATTTT.

Of note for this clone: The same CDR3 is also encoded by other DNA sequences in this sample. The chain has TRBV18 and TRBJ1-1; D is ambiguous. The V end was cut by 3 bases, the J end by 4 bases, with 6 bases between. Germline V gene lookup returns CDR1 KGHSH and CDR2 LQKENI. The CDR3 sequence is 12 residues long. CDR3 sequence reads: CASSPKGTEAFF. The CDR3 nucleotides are TGTGCCAGCTCACCTAAGGGCACTGAAGCTTTCTTT.

V usage is TRBV19 and J usage is TRBJ2-1; no firm D call. CDR1 LNHDA and CDR2 SQIVND come from the germline V gene (reference sequence). Trimming removed 3 bases from V and 9 bases from J, with 3 bases in between. CDR3 size: 10 residues. CDR3 region: CASSICEQFF. The CDR3 bases are TGTGCCAGTAGTATTTGTGAGCAGTTCTTC.

In DNA, the CDR3 is TGTGCCAGCAGCGTAGGGTCCGGGACGGGTCACTCCTACGAGCAGTACTTC. This encodes CASSVGSGTGHSYEQYF. This rearrangement joins TRBV9 to TRBJ2-7, with D perhaps TRBD1 or TRBD2 (5 bases each). Germline values: CDR1 SGDLS, CDR2 YYNGEE. The CDR3 is 17 amino acids. The V end was cut by 0 bases, the J end by 0 bases, with 16 bases between.

The DNA for the CDR3 is TGTGCCAGCAGTAAACCCGGGGAAGCCGGGGAGCTGTTTTTT. It specifies CASSKPGEAGELFF. The V call is TRBV6-6, the J call TRBJ2-2; D perhaps matches TRBD2 (5 bases). The CDR3 loop spans 14 amino acids. V lost 5 bases, J lost 6 bases, and 13 bases lay in between. Germline-derived CDR1 and CDR2 are MNHNY and SVGAGI (reference sequence).

This sequence joins TRBV29-1 and TRBJ1-2, with D unclear. The length of the CDR3 is 12 residues. Trimming took off 4 bases at V and 6 bases at J, with 12 bases between the two ends. Per the germline V gene, CDR1 is SQVTM and CDR2 is ANQGSEA. In DNA, the CDR3 is TGCAGCGTTGGTTCCAGGAGCAATGGCTACACCTTC. It encodes CSVGSRSNGYTF.

The V call is TRBV13, the J call TRBJ2-5, with D perhaps matching TRBD1 (6 bases). V gave up 1 base and J gave up 0 bases, with 18 bases separating them. CDR1 and CDR2 (germline): PRHDT, FYEKMQ (reference sequence). The CDR3 length is 18 residues. CDR3 coding DNA: TGTGCCAGCAGCTTAGCCCCCAGGGGATCGGGTCACCAAGAGACCCAGTACTTC. This gives the protein CASSLAPRGSGHQETQYF.

For this clone: The same CDR3 also results from other DNA sequences found in this sample. The V and J genes are TRBV18 and TRBJ2-7; D unresolved. The CDR3 length is 13 residues. Germline V gene lookup returns CDR1 KGHSH and CDR2 LQKENI. The V and J ends lost 4 bases and 3 bases respectively, with 10 bases between them. The DNA for the CDR3 is TGTGCCAGCTCACGGACGGACGGCTACGAGCAGTACTTC. This translates into CASSRTDGYEQYF.

The chain links TRBV10-3 to TRBJ2-5; 8 bases match TRBD1. The CDR3 totals 14 residues. V gave up 5 bases and J gave up 3 bases; unmatched junction bases: 5. CDR1 and CDR2 from the germline V gene are ENHRY and SYGVKD. CDR3 amino acids: CAISPGQAEETQYF. The CDR3 DNA reads as TGTGCCATCAGTCCGGGACAGGCTGAAGAGACCCAGTACTTC.

The genes are TRBV30 and TRBJ1-6; D gene ambiguous. The CDR3 is 11 residues long. Per the germline V gene, CDR1 is GTSNPN and CDR2 is SVGIG (reference sequence). V lost 4 bases to trimming and J lost 7 bases, with 5 bases between them. CDR3 region: CAWNQNSPLHF. The CDR3 nucleotides are TGTGCCTGGAATCAAAATTCACCCCTCCACTTT.

This rearrangement joins TRBV28 to TRBJ1-5; D unclear. Germline loops: CDR1 MDHEN, CDR2 SYDVKM. V was cut by 5 bases and J by 0 bases, with 17 bases left in between. The CDR3 contains 17 residues. This CDR3 reads CASSDNTGSFSNQPQHF. CDR3 nucleotide sequence: TGTGCCAGCAGTGACAACACCGGTTCGTTTAGCAATCAGCCCCAGCATTTT. Based on the CDR3 plus reference TRBV28 and TRBJ1-5, the full variable domain is DVKVTQSSRYLVKRTGEKVFLECVQDMDHENMFWYRQDPGLGLRLIYFSYDVKMKEKGDIPEGYSVSREKKERFSLILESASTNQTSMYLCASSDNTGSFSNQPQHFGDGTRLSIL.

A few counts support this clone. The V gene is TRBV30, the J gene TRBJ1-2; 8 bases fit TRBD1. Looked up from germline, CDR1 is GTSNPN and CDR2 is SVGIG (reference sequence). The junction had 9 bases not matched to a gene; V was cut back by 4 bases and J by 5 bases. The CDR3 runs to 14 residues. CDR3 bases: TGTGCCTGGATCATGGGGACAGGAAGATATGGCTACACCTTC. Amino acid sequence: CAWIMGTGRYGYTF.

V is TRBV6-5 and J is TRBJ1-2; tentative D call: TRBD1 (6 bases). Germline CDR1 reads MNHEY; CDR2 reads SVGAGI. This CDR3 is built from 14 residues. Deletions cut 7 bases from V and 4 bases from J, with 16 bases between. CDR3 DNA: TGTGCCAGCACCCAGCGGGGGGCCGTCTATGGCTACACCTTC. Translating it yields CASTQRGAVYGYTF.

In its sample, this clone was seen many times. The V call is TRBV5-4, the J call TRBJ1-6; 7 bases fit TRBD1. The CDR3 extends over 16 amino acids. Germline CDR1 is SGHNT and CDR2 is YYREEE (reference sequence). The V and J ends lost 4 bases and 5 bases, in that order; junction bases with no gene match: 9. The CDR3 protein is CASSIGAGQDNSPLHF. Written as DNA, the CDR3 is TGTGCCAGCAGCATTGGGGCCGGACAGGATAATTCACCCCTCCACTTT. The whole variable domain, remainder taken from reference TRBV5-4 and TRBJ1-6, is ETGVTQSPTHLIKTRGQQVTLRCSSQSGHNTVSWYQQALGQGPQFIFQYYREEENGRGNFPPRFSGLQFPNYSSELNVNALELDDSALYLCASSIGAGQDNSPLHFGNGTRLTVT.